Listed below are T cell receptor beta chains from one sample, sequenced in a study of regulatory T cells in long-lasting Graves disease. TCRdb reprocessed the multiplex PCR reads with MiXCR, giving one entry per CDR3 protein. The table lists around 400,000 distinct CDR3 sequences, roughly a fifth of them singletons. The source material was peripheral blood mononuclear cells (PBMCs), sampled when the disease was refractory, from a patient treated with antithyroid drugs. These receptors all stem from a female donor with Graves disease. CDR3s include the opening cysteine and the closing phenylalanine or tryptophan.

V gene	J gene	CDR3 length	CDR3 protein
TRBV5-6	TRBJ1-1	15	CASSFRGSQNTEAFF
TRBV28	TRBJ2-2	13	CASRETGPGELFF
TRBV20-1	TRBJ2-2	14	CSAPRRGTGGRMFF
TRBV7-3	TRBJ1-2	17	CASSLRGGPSPANGYTF
TRBV15	TRBJ1-4	15	CATSTGTGGVEKLFF
TRBV12-3/TRBV12-4	TRBJ2-7	15	CASSSGGPPSYEQYF
TRBV12-3/TRBV12-4	TRBJ1-1	15	CASRISLGGDTEAFF
TRBV30	TRBJ1-3	14	CAWSVDGSGNTTYF
TRBV20-1	TRBJ2-7	13	CSARTSGRDEQYF
TRBV12-3/TRBV12-4	TRBJ2-7	16	CASSPGRRFGIDEQYF
TRBV27	TRBJ1-2	15	CASSPGQVGNYGYTF
TRBV15	TRBJ2-6	15	CATSIGFSGANVLTF
TRBV5-1	TRBJ1-4	14	CASSLYGADEKLFF
TRBV4-2	TRBJ2-7	13	CASSQDFDYEQYF
TRBV28	TRBJ2-7	13	CASLGLLTYEQYF
TRBV7-9	TRBJ1-2	14	CASGLVGTNYGYTF
TRBV5-6	TRBJ1-5	15	CASSLGSGNSQPQHF
TRBV5-1	TRBJ2-7	15	CASSGGQGMTYEQYF
TRBV24-1	TRBJ2-7	13	CATSDQPRGEQYF
TRBV4-1	TRBJ1-5	13	CTSSQVAGQPQHF
TRBV2	TRBJ2-3	15	CASSAKQGETDTQYF
TRBV28	TRBJ1-1	17	CASSFPPRSSMNTEAFF
TRBV27	TRBJ2-1	20	CASSFQGRRASGSSYNEQFF
TRBV29-1	TRBJ2-5	15	CSGGGFKGSQETQYF
TRBV10-3	TRBJ2-2	18	CAIRGTSSANSNTGELFF
TRBV5-6	TRBJ1-1	14	CASSRDYRGTEAFF
TRBV28	TRBJ2-7	13	CASSFRGSPRQYF
TRBV19	TRBJ1-2	14	CASSFTGTVYGYTF
TRBV20-1	TRBJ2-5	13	CSARDLGSETQYF
TRBV18	TRBJ1-2	16	CASSPSGLSRGNGYTF
TRBV12-3/TRBV12-4	TRBJ1-5	15	CASSSGGTQGQPQHF
TRBV5-1	TRBJ2-1	16	CASSRRSESSYNEQFF
TRBV25-1	TRBJ2-5	14	CASSDLGRSGTQYF
TRBV6-1	TRBJ2-3	15	CASSPTRGGTDTQYF
TRBV27	TRBJ1-1	11	CATQLGAEAFF
TRBV19	TRBJ1-5	12	CASSMGNQPQHF
TRBV10-3	TRBJ2-5	15	CAISESGGGVETQYF
TRBV13	TRBJ2-6	16	CASSLGLSGNYNVLTF
TRBV28	TRBJ1-5	14	CASSGGTGDQPQHF
TRBV27	TRBJ2-1	16	CASSAIGLAIYNEQFF
TRBV6-5	TRBJ1-2	12	CASSFLGDGYTF
TRBV28	TRBJ2-7	14	CASSLSGGFYEQYF
TRBV6-1	TRBJ2-3	14	CASTSFSSTDTQYF
TRBV5-5	TRBJ2-2	13	CASSLSGLGELFF
TRBV27	TRBJ1-5	17	CASSSFDAGLVNQPQHF
TRBV7-2	TRBJ2-3	15	CASILQGGGTDTQYF
TRBV28	TRBJ2-5	19	CASSVGVELTSGAQETQYF
TRBV4-1	TRBJ2-5	14	CASLPRPGGETQYF